A single sample is the source of the 11 T cell receptor beta chains below, sequenced in a study of OX40 agonist ivuxolimab in advanced cancers. The assay was immunoSEQ multiplex PCR, and TCRdb's table has in-frame clones only and misses some. Of 60,000 to 75,000 clones in the sample, 65% to 85% were seen once. Sequenced material: CD4+ or CD8+ T cells sorted from blood, taken in a trial of the OX40 agonist ivuxolimab. These receptor sequences come from an adult with an advanced solid tumor such as melanoma, head and neck, liver or kidney cancer.

The gene calls are TRBV4-1 and TRBJ1-5; 7 nucleotides agree with TRBD1. CDR3 length equals 16 residues. Trimming removed 3 bases from V and 2 bases from J; junction bases left unmatched: 7. CDR1 and CDR2 (germline): MGHRA, YSYEKL. The CDR3 DNA reads TGCGCCAGCAGCCATCCGGACAGGACAGGCAATCAGCCCCAGCATTTT. This translates into CASSHPDRTGNQPQHF.

The V and J genes are TRBV14 and TRBJ1-3; no clear D gene. The CDR3 runs to 12 residues. V was cut by 1 base and J by 6 bases, with 4 bases left in between. Germline V gives CDR1 SGHDN, CDR2 FVKESK. In nucleotides, the CDR3 is TGTGCCAGCAGCCAAGTTGAAAACACCATATATTTT. Translated, it gives CASSQVENTIYF.

This clone has a single count. The genes are TRBV5-1 and TRBJ2-3, with a weak D call TRBD1 (6 bases). The CDR3 contains 14 residues. Deletions cut 8 bases from V and 0 bases from J, with 13 bases between. CDR1 and CDR2 from the germline V gene are SGHRS and YFSETQ. The CDR3 DNA reads as TGCGCCAGTACCGGGACAACGAGCACAGATACGCAGTATTTT. This codes for CASTGTTSTDTQYF.

Points on this clone: This sample also contains other DNA sequences that code for the same CDR3. The chain has TRBV30 and TRBJ2-6, with a weak D call TRBD2 (6 bases). This CDR3 comprises 17 residues. In germline, CDR1 is GTSNPN, CDR2 SVGIG (reference sequence). V lost 5 bases to trimming and J lost 0 bases, with 17 bases between them. DNA of the CDR3: TGTGCCTGGGTGGGACTGGGGCGGGGCTCTGGGGCCAACGTCCTGACTTTC. Encoded protein: CAWVGLGRGSGANVLTF.

This clone appeared many times. This rearrangement joins TRBV5-1 to TRBJ2-2; the D is unclear. V gave up 0 bases and J gave up 8 bases, with 11 bases separating them. From germline, CDR1 is SGHRS and CDR2 YFSETQ. The CDR3 covers 14 residues. For the CDR3, the DNA is TGCGCCAGCAGCTTGGAAGGGTCCCCGGGGGAGCTGTTTTTT. Amino acid sequence: CASSLEGSPGELFF.

This chain connects TRBV6-5 to TRBJ2-1; 7 nucleotides match TRBD2. CDR1 MNHEY and CDR2 SVGAGI come from the germline V gene. This CDR3 is built from 13 residues. The J segment lost 6 bases and the V segment lost 8 bases, leaving 7 bases of the junction unmatched. CDR3 coding DNA: TGTGCCAGCGAGCGGTCGGGGGGCAATGAGCAGTTCTTC. Amino acid sequence: CASERSGGNEQFF.

V and J are TRBV19 and TRBJ2-3; D ambiguous. Germline V CDR1 and CDR2: LNHDA, SQIVND (reference sequence). V was shortened by 6 bases and J by 3 bases, with 13 bases between the two germline ends. This CDR3 has 14 amino acids. The CDR3 loop is CASSRTEATDTQYF. As DNA, the CDR3 is TGTGCCAGTAGCAGAACCGAGGCGACAGATACGCAGTATTTT.

This clone was detected many times. V usage is TRBV7-8 and J usage is TRBJ1-3; D is possibly TRBD1 (6 bases). V was clipped by 8 bases and J by 0 bases, with 17 bases between them. The CDR3 covers 16 residues. Germline lookup yields CDR1 SGHVS and CDR2 FQNEAQ. For the CDR3, the DNA is TGTGCCAGCGGCCCTCAGGGGACCCACTCTGGAAACACCATATATTTT. Translated, it gives CASGPQGTHSGNTIYF.

The chain combines TRBV5-3 with TRBJ1-6, with D uncertain. TRBV5-3 is sorted into the ORF group, with uncertain function. This CDR3 contains 13 residues. V was clipped by 0 bases and J by 14 bases, with 12 bases between them. Here the CDR3 DNA reads TGTGCCAGAAGCTTGGGGGAGGGTCTGGCCCTCCACTTT. It codes for CARSLGEGLALHF.

The rearrangement links TRBV5-1 to TRBJ2-5; 9 bases map to TRBD2. CDR1 is SGHRS, CDR2 YFSETQ, per germline. The junction had 9 bases not matched to a gene; V was cut back by 5 bases and J by 1 base. There are 16 residues in the CDR3. The CDR3 DNA sequence: TGCGCCAGCAGGCCCCAAGCGGGGGGCGTCCAAGAGACCCAGTACTTC. Amino acids: CASRPQAGGVQETQYF.

The rearrangement joins TRBV28 to TRBJ2-2; D gene unclear. Germline V gene data show CDR1 as MDHEN and CDR2 as SYDVKM. With 1 base removed from V and 2 bases from J, the gap between germline ends came to 8 bases. There are 15 residues in the CDR3. For the CDR3, the DNA is TGTGCCAGCAGTTTATCAGCAGGAAACACCGGGGAGCTGTTTTTT. Its translation: CASSLSAGNTGELFF.